The clone carrying this TCR beta chain is labeled medium-sized. Its antigen is not known. All unsorted peripheral T cells were captured because whole blood was used without fractionation. The CDR3 is 15 residues long. From germline, CDR1 is MGHRA and CDR2 YSYEKL. Trimming removed 3 bases from V and 0 bases from J, with 10 bases in between. Reverse transcription used 450 to 500 ng RNA and constant-region primers for alpha and beta. Using multiplexing indices, alpha and beta chain libraries were generated apart by chain-specific third strand synthesis. TCRdb ran MiXCR on the 5' RACE reads and lists one entry per CDR3 protein. Of more than 10,000 distinct CDR3 sequences in the sample, 6.5% to 9% were seen once. These data belong to a study of HIV-infected patients and healthy controls. Study outcomes and limitations: A major limitation was that merely sixteen HIV-infected individuals were processed. CMV-associated CDR3s mostly grew nonsignificantly during therapy, while HIV-associated CDR3s declined significantly.

Sequenced material: blood. V gene TRBV4-1 combines with J gene TRBJ2-3; D call uncertain. This clonotype was sampled from an adult in good health. CDR3 DNA: TGCGCCAGCAGCCACCGGGTTGACAGCACAGATACGCAGTATTTT. Its protein product is CASSHRVDSTDTQYF.